These 18 T cell receptor beta chains were all obtained from the same sample, sequenced in a study of cytomegalovirus exposure and HLA in healthy donors. PCR amplification relied on 60 Vbeta primers (plus 13 Jbeta primers). Data came from immunoSEQ multiplex PCR; TCRdb stores just in-frame clones and leaves some out. The table records 210,000 or so clones, just under 85% of them present only once. Sequencing was carried out using PBMCs. Every receptor here comes from a woman aged 40 to 49 in good health and CMV-seronegative.

The chain recombines TRBV11-3 with TRBJ2-3, with 12 bases matching TRBD2. Looked up from germline, CDR1 is SGHNT and CDR2 is YENEEA. The CDR3 runs 17 residues. The V gene end was trimmed by 3 bases and the J gene end by 2 bases; junction bases not matched to a gene: 6. CDR3 loop: CASSLWASGGDTDTQYF. The CDR3 DNA is TGTGCCAGCAGCTTGTGGGCTAGCGGGGGGGACACAGATACGCAGTATTTT.

This clone was seen more than once but under ten times. The chain carries TRBV25-1 and TRBJ2-5, with D perhaps matching TRBD1 (6 bases). CDR1 is MGHDK and CDR2 is SYGVNS in the germline V gene. The CDR3 runs to 14 residues. V lost 4 bases and J 5 bases, leaving 14 bases between the germline ends. The CDR3 here is CASSGTGNRETQYF. The CDR3, as DNA: TGTGCCAGCAGTGGTACAGGGAACAGGGAGACCCAGTACTTC. Full variable domain (outside the CDR3, taken from reference TRBV25-1 and TRBJ2-5): EADIYQTPRYLVIGTGKKITLECSQTMGHDKMYWYQQDPGMELHLIHYSYGVNSTEKGDLSSESTVSRIRTEHFPLTLESARPSHTSQYLCASSGTGNRETQYFGPGTRLLVL.

This chain uses TRBV2 with TRBJ2-4; possibly TRBD1 for D (5 bases). This CDR3 is 15 amino acids long. V was trimmed by 6 bases and J by 0 bases, leaving 12 bases between them. Looked up from germline, CDR1 is SNHLY and CDR2 is FYNNEI. The CDR3 DNA reads TGTGCCAGCAGGGAACAGGTACTAGCCAAAAACATTCAGTACTTC. Its translation: CASREQVLAKNIQYF.

The V and J genes are TRBV6-1 and TRBJ1-2, with 9 bases identical to TRBD1. CDR1 and CDR2 (germline): MNHNS, SASEGT. With 4 bases clipped from V and 4 bases from J, the junction kept 10 bases outside the gene matches. CDR3 length: 16 residues. CDR3 amino acids: CASSVLTGTGSYGYTF. The CDR3 DNA sequence: TGTGCCAGCAGTGTCCTGACCGGGACAGGGTCCTATGGCTACACCTTC.

J is TRBJ1-6 and V is TRBV30; TRBD1 matches at 8 bases. V lost 3 bases, J lost 10 bases, and 8 bases stayed unmatched. CDR3 length equals 14 residues. CDR1 is GTSNPN, CDR2 SVGIG, per germline (reference sequence). The CDR3 is CAWSQGTGSSPLHF. CDR3 sequence (DNA): TGTGCCTGGAGCCAAGGGACAGGTTCCTCACCCCTCCACTTT.

The chain carries TRBV28 and TRBJ2-7; possible D gene TRBD1, 6 bases. The germline V gene encodes CDR1 MDHEN and CDR2 SYDVKM. The CDR3 runs 14 residues. The V and J ends lost 2 bases and 11 bases respectively, with 19 bases between them. The CDR3 DNA is TGTGCCAGCAGTTTAGAGTTGAAGGGGGACCCCGAGTACTTC. Translating gives CASSLELKGDPEYF.

The rearrangement joins TRBV19 to TRBJ1-5; D remains ambiguous. This CDR3 contains 16 residues. Germline CDR1 and CDR2: LNHDA and SQIVND (reference sequence). Trimming took off 3 bases at V and 4 bases at J, with 16 bases between the two ends. The DNA for the CDR3 is TGTGCCAGTAGTATTTTAGGGAGTGGGGAGAATCAGCCCCAGCATTTT. It translates to CASSILGSGENQPQHF.

This sequence joins TRBV7-2 and TRBJ2-7, with 9 positions matching TRBD2. Germline assignment: CDR1 SGHTA and CDR2 FQGNSA. This CDR3 is 16 amino acids long. The ends lost 1 base at V and 2 bases at J; junction bases unmatched: 6. The CDR3 DNA reads as TGTGCCAGCAGCTTAGGTCCCCTAGCGGGGCCCTACGAGCAGTACTTC. Translated: CASSLGPLAGPYEQYF.

This rearrangement joins TRBV4-2 to TRBJ2-4; 9 bases line up with TRBD1. The CDR3 sequence is 15 residues long. Unmatched junction bases numbered 3, after V lost 1 base and J lost 5 bases. The germline V gene encodes CDR1 LGHNA and CDR2 YNFKEQ. CDR3 DNA sequence: TGTGCCAGCAGCCAAGTTGGGGACAGGGAAAACATTCAGTACTTC. Translating gives CASSQVGDRENIQYF.

The chain carries TRBV29-1 and TRBJ2-7; 10 nucleotides agree with TRBD1. Germline V gene sequence: CDR1 SQVTM, CDR2 ANQGSEA. V lost 6 bases and J lost 3; bases outside the gene matches: 11. The CDR3 contains 15 residues. The CDR3 coding sequence is TGCAGCGTGTACAGCGGGACAGGGGAATTCTACGAGCAGTACTTC. Residues: CSVYSGTGEFYEQYF.

The V call is TRBV27, the J call TRBJ2-7; D is possibly TRBD1 (6 bases). Germline CDR1 is MNHEY and CDR2 is SMNVEV (reference sequence). The germline V and J ends were trimmed by 4 bases and 5 bases, with 9 bases remaining between them. The CDR3 contains 12 residues. In DNA, the CDR3 is TGTGCCAGCAGTTCCACAGGGAACGAGCAGTACTTC. Residues: CASSSTGNEQYF.

This clone was seen once. The chain links TRBV7-9 to TRBJ1-2; perhaps TRBD1 as D (5 bases). Germline CDR1 reads SEHNR; CDR2 reads FQNEAQ (reference sequence). V was pared by 4 bases and J by 8 bases, with 14 bases between. The length of the CDR3 is 13 residues. The DNA for the CDR3 is TGTGCCAGCAGCTCCAGGGCTTTCGAGGGCTACACCTTC. Encoded protein: CASSSRAFEGYTF.

This clone was counted only a few times. The V call is TRBV7-2, the J call TRBJ2-7; D is ambiguous. The germline V gene encodes CDR1 SGHTA and CDR2 FQGNSA. The CDR3 has 13 amino acids. V gave up 1 base and J gave up 7 bases, with 11 bases separating them. The DNA of the CDR3 is TGTGCCAGCAGCTTAGACCCCCGGAGTGAGCAGTACTTC. Translated: CASSLDPRSEQYF.

The chain recombines TRBV5-5 with TRBJ1-6; the D is unclear. Between the trimmed V and J ends, which lost 1 base and 4 bases, there was a span of 9 bases. CDR1 is SGHKS, CDR2 YYEKEE, per germline (reference sequence). The CDR3 is made up of 15 amino acids. The CDR3 DNA reads as TGTGCCAGCAGCTTGCTAGAGGCTTATAATTCACCCCTCCACTTT. Translating gives CASSLLEAYNSPLHF.

To note about this clone: Other DNA sequences in this specimen translate into the identical CDR3. The chain carries TRBV28 and TRBJ2-7; 7 bases agree with TRBD1. From germline, CDR1 is MDHEN and CDR2 SYDVKM. This CDR3 has 14 amino acids. Trimming at V came to 6 bases and at J to 2 bases, leaving 7 bases not matched to a gene. DNA of the CDR3: TGTGCCAGCAGAAGACAGGGTCCAACCTACGAGCAGTACTTC. This codes for CASRRQGPTYEQYF.

The chain employs TRBV5-1 and TRBJ2-1, with 8 bases matching TRBD2. The CDR3 contains 13 residues. From germline, CDR1 is SGHRS and CDR2 YFSETQ. Losses at the gene ends were 2 bases for V and 7 bases for J; bases not matched to a gene: 2. The CDR3 loop reads CASSFGGDNEQFF. The CDR3 nucleotides read TGCGCCAGCAGCTTCGGGGGGGATAATGAGCAGTTCTTC.

The chain joins TRBV10-3 to TRBJ1-1; D possibly corresponds to TRBD1 (6 bases). The V gene lost 3 bases and the J gene lost 3 bases, with 8 bases spanning the gap. Looked up from germline, CDR1 is ENHRY and CDR2 is SYGVKD. CDR3 length: 13 amino acids. The CDR3 sequence: CAISEGGDTEAFF. DNA for the CDR3: TGTGCCATCAGTGAAGGGGGGGACACTGAAGCTTTCTTT.

The chain joins TRBV5-5 to TRBJ1-2, with a tentative D call TRBD1 (5 bases). The length of the CDR3 is 13 residues. Trimming took off 0 bases at V and 2 bases at J, with 5 bases between the two ends. Germline CDR1 SGHKS, CDR2 YYEKEE (reference sequence). In DNA, the CDR3 is TGTGCCAGCAGCTTGGGACAGAACTATGGCTACACCTTC. Translating it yields CASSLGQNYGYTF.